Detailed here is one T cell receptor (beta chain). Libraries were prepared by immunoSEQ multiplex PCR; TCRdb keeps only in-frame clonotypes and omits some of them. The sample contains about 130,000 clones, 89% of which appear only once. This entry is derived from a study of cytomegalovirus exposure and HLA in healthy donors. V lost 3 bases, J lost 4 bases, and 8 bases lay in between. The V gene's germline CDR1 is SGDLS and CDR2 YYNGEE. The CDR3 loop spans 13 amino acids. The chain couples TRBV9 to TRBJ1-3; the D is unclear. This receptor was taken from a woman under 30 in good health and CMV-seronegative. Sequenced: PBMCs. The CDR3 sequence is CASSARSGNTIYF. CDR3 nucleotides: TGTGCCAGCAGCGCGAGAAGCGGAAACACCATATATTTT.